The clone carrying this TCR beta chain was picked up many times. The second PCR ran roughly 6 to 11 cycles with a sample-barcoded 5' primer and J-beta primers. A template-switch adaptor with 12 random nucleotides tagged each cDNA molecule. TCRdb processed the 5' RACE reads anew with MiXCR; each CDR3 protein has one entry. The sample has hundreds of thousands of distinct CDR3 sequences; approximately 59% are singletons. This entry is derived from a study of blood T cells in healthy people across ages. Looked up from germline, CDR1 is SGHRS and CDR2 is YFSETQ. Trimming shortened V by 0 bases and J by 3 bases, and 10 bases separated the two germline ends. The CDR3 length is 15 residues.

This clonotype originated in a man in his sixties in good health. The sample was blood. The chain uses TRBV5-1 and TRBJ2-1; tentatively, D is TRBD1 (6 bases). The CDR3 DNA reads TGCGCCAGCAGCTTGGGGCAGGGGATCTACAATGAGCAGTTCTTC. It codes for CASSLGQGIYNEQFF.